This T cell receptor (beta chain) was recorded in a study of identical twins. Points from the study as a whole: With abundant cord blood beta clonotypes, insertions were fewer; memory repertoires showed no such pattern. With beta out-of-frame sequences, excess sharing by twins was weaker. One should note that invariant MAIT and iNKT cells could partly confound zero-insertion analyses.

In this sample, this clonotype turned up many times. What it binds is not known. Looked up from germline, CDR1 is MNHEY and CDR2 is SVGAGI. V dropped 0 bases and J dropped 7 bases, with 4 bases sitting between them. CDR3 length equals 11 residues. Template switching, a step in the protocol, added a universal primer site, and cDNA carried unique molecular identifiers. TCRdb re-called the 5' RACE reads through MiXCR, storing one row per CDR3 protein. The sample carries 450,000 or so distinct CDR3 sequences, under 20% recorded once. V is TRBV6-5 and J is TRBJ2-7; no clear D. The sequencing sample was made of naive T cells sorted from blood. This TCR derives from a man aged 50-59 years in good health. CDR3 sequence: CASSYSGEQYF. Here the CDR3 DNA reads TGTGCCAGCAGTTACTCGGGGGAGCAGTACTTC.